This T cell receptor beta chain was retrieved from a study of T-cell reconstitution after alpha-beta-depleted transplantation in children. Overall study results and limits: Newly generated T cells supplied most T-cell counts and diversity one year post-transplant. The study reportedly traced alpha-beta T cells about two months after transplant to several hundred expanded graft clones. Surviving recipient T cells and intrathymic progenitors accounted for some patients' high TCRbeta diversity at day 60.

This clonotype was seen ten or more times. The antigen remains undetermined. Trimming took 1 base from V and 5 from J, leaving 3 bases between them. CDR1 is LNHDA and CDR2 is SQIVND in the germline V gene (reference sequence). The CDR3 consists of 12 residues. As it was prepared, the TCRbeta library received unique molecular identifiers. TCRdb redid the calling of the PCR reads with MiXCR, one entry per CDR3 protein. This table holds approximately 500,000 distinct CDR3 sequences, over 9.5% found once. This TCR came from a child aged 2 to 15 with inherited bone marrow failure, due to receive a stem cell transplant. The V and J genes are TRBV19 and TRBJ2-1; unclear D gene. The sequenced sample was PBMCs, obtained before TCRalphabeta/CD19-depleted stem cell transplant. The CDR3 region is CASSIGNNEQFF. In DNA form, the CDR3 reads TGTGCCAGTAGTATAGGAAACAATGAGCAGTTCTTC.